This T cell receptor beta chain was captured in a study of T-cell memory formation after mild COVID-19. Notes on the study in general: Contracting CD4+ clones lay largely in CM and EM, with CD8+ ones residing in EMRA. SARS-CoV-2 specificity of second-wave clones peaking day 37 was unconfirmed. The pre-infection memory compartment contained some responding clones, suggesting cross-reactive memory joined.

The V and J ends lost 3 bases and 2 bases, in that order; junction bases with no gene match: 3. Germline CDR1 and CDR2: MNHEY and SMNVEV (reference sequence). The length of the CDR3 is 14 residues. On this clonotype itself: What it binds is not known.

5'RACE primed at constant segments yielded TCR alpha and TCR beta cDNA libraries bearing sample barcodes and UMIs. TCRdb used MiXCR to reprocess the 5' RACE reads, holding one entry per CDR3 protein. The data hold 70,000 to 100,000 distinct CDR3 sequences, with approximately 15% observed a single time. The rearrangement joins TRBV27 to TRBJ2-7, with 8 nucleotides matching TRBD1. The source material was PBMCs or a T cell subset sorted from them (not recorded which). The receptor was isolated from a man aged 18 to 30 who had mild COVID-19 (a few samples of this study predate the infection). Cell type and time point are not known. CDR3: CASSFRGPAYEQYV. The DNA for the CDR3 is TGTGCCAGCAGTTTCAGGGGGCCTGCCTACGAGCAGTACGTC.